This TCR beta chain was recovered during a study of blood T cell repertoires in COVID-19. This CDR3 comprises 19 residues. CDR1 and CDR2 (germline): SGDLS, YYNGEE. Trimming took 3 bases from V and 3 from J; bases not matched to a gene: 20. Only in-frame clones appear in the TCRdb table, and some are missing; sequencing was by immunoSEQ multiplex PCR. The repertoire holds about 14,000 clones, with around 73% as singletons. This clone has just a few counts. Input material: peripheral blood. This rearrangement joins TRBV9 to TRBJ2-7; the match to TRBD1 covers 8 bases. The receptor was derived from a boy aged 2 to 10 with active or convalescent COVID-19. CDR3 loop: CASSAPTGAARDHNYEQYV. Written as DNA, the CDR3 is TGTGCCAGCAGCGCCCCGACAGGGGCCGCTAGAGACCACAACTACGAGCAGTACGTC.